Listed here are 20 T cell receptor beta chains from one sample, sequenced in a study of T cell repertoires in cytomegalovirus infection. TCRdb re-called the reads with MiXCR, one entry per CDR3 protein. In the table there are 270,000 or so distinct CDR3 sequences, over 15% of which are singletons. Sequenced sample: CD8+ T cells from PBMCs. The receptors come from a human donor in good health (CMV status not recorded). Some clones in this sample may be carry-over from other donors' samples.

This clonotype turned up a few times. The rearrangement links TRBV20-1 to TRBJ2-7; maybe TRBD2 (6 bases). CDR3 length: 18 amino acids. From germline, CDR1 is DFQATT and CDR2 SNEGSKA (reference sequence). V was pared by 3 bases and J by 3 bases, with 27 bases between. The CDR3: CSASYPAREGRGFYEQYF. The CDR3 coding sequence is TGCAGTGCTAGTTACCCCGCGAGAGAGGGACGGGGGTTCTACGAGCAGTACTTC.

V and J are TRBV3-1 and TRBJ1-4; D uncertain. The germline gives CDR1 LGHDT, CDR2 YNNKEL (reference sequence). V lost 4 bases, J lost 12 bases, and 12 bases lay in between. This CDR3 region has 12 residues. For the CDR3, the DNA is TGTGCCAGCAGCCCCGAAGGTCACGAACTGTTTTTT. Protein: CASSPEGHELFF.

The chain carries TRBV6-1 and TRBJ1-1; TRBD1 is a possible D gene (6 bases). Germline V gene sequence: CDR1 MNHNS, CDR2 SASEGT. CDR3 size: 19 residues. V lost 1 base, J lost 2 bases, and 23 bases lay in between. The CDR3 coding sequence is TGTGCCAGCAGTGAAGGCTCTTATACTCACAGGGATCTTAACACTGAAGCTTTCTTT. Translation gives CASSEGSYTHRDLNTEAFF.

This clonotype showed up just a few times. This chain uses TRBV7-9 with TRBJ2-6; maybe TRBD1 (6 bases). CDR1 SEHNR and CDR2 FQNEAQ come from the germline V gene (reference sequence). V gave up 5 bases and J gave up 1 base, with 12 bases separating them. CDR3 length equals 16 residues. The CDR3, as DNA: TGTGCCAGCAGCCCCCCTACAGGGTCTGGGGCCAACGTCCTGACTTTC. Its protein is CASSPPTGSGANVLTF.

This clonotype has only a few counts. The chain carries TRBV12-3 or TRBV12-4 and TRBJ2-7; D uncertain. This CDR3 spans 14 amino acids. The V gene lost 5 bases and the J gene lost 2 bases, with 13 bases spanning the gap. This CDR3 is CASSAGLGTYEQYF. The DNA for the CDR3 is TGTGCCAGCAGTGCAGGCCTAGGAACCTACGAGCAGTACTTC.

In its sample, this clonotype was seen many times. This chain uses TRBV11-2 with TRBJ2-1; 11 nucleotides line up with TRBD1. V lost 3 bases to trimming and J lost 2 bases; unmatched junction nucleotides: 3. Germline V CDR1 and CDR2: SGHAT, FQNNGV. The CDR3 runs to 16 residues. CDR3 amino acids: CASSFSGQGAYNEQFF. CDR3 nucleotides: TGTGCCAGCAGCTTTTCGGGACAGGGGGCCTACAATGAGCAGTTCTTC.

This clonotype was seen a single time. The chain joins TRBV24-1 to TRBJ2-1, with D possibly being TRBD2 (7 bases). The germline CDR1 and CDR2 sequences are KGHDR and SFDVKD. V was trimmed by 9 bases and J by 8 bases, leaving 25 bases between them. This CDR3 is 16 amino acids long. The CDR3 protein is CATAPAARQGRDEQFF. CDR3 sequence (DNA): TGTGCCACCGCCCCTGCTGCGAGGCAGGGGAGGGATGAGCAGTTCTTC.

This clonotype was seen repeatedly, ten times or more. The chain links TRBV6-1 to TRBJ1-2; D is ambiguous. The CDR3 runs to 12 residues. V lost 5 bases, J lost 4 bases, and 8 bases lay in between. Germline values: CDR1 MNHNS, CDR2 SASEGT. CDR3 sequence: CASSNNLYGYTF. The CDR3, as DNA: TGTGCCAGCAGTAACAACCTCTATGGCTACACCTTC.

The chain recombines TRBV19 with TRBJ2-2, with 7 bases fitting TRBD1. CDR1 is LNHDA and CDR2 is SQIVND in the germline V gene (reference sequence). The CDR3 sequence is 15 residues long. Trimming at V came to 6 bases and at J to 3 bases, leaving 7 bases not matched to a gene. The chain's CDR3 is CASRPGQPYTGELFF. The CDR3 coding sequence is TGTGCCAGTAGGCCGGGACAGCCCTACACCGGGGAGCTGTTTTTT.

This clonotype was observed a few times. J is TRBJ2-7 and V is TRBV28; 8 positions agree with TRBD1. V shed 4 bases and J 0 bases; nucleotides not matched to a gene: 14. Germline V CDR1 and CDR2: MDHEN, SYDVKM. This CDR3 comprises 18 residues. CDR3: CASSSSRRGLYTSYEQYF. CDR3 coding DNA: TGTGCCAGCAGTTCCTCCCGCAGGGGGCTTTACACCTCCTACGAGCAGTACTTC.

This clonotype appeared many times. The chain carries TRBV7-9 and TRBJ1-5, with D possibly TRBD1 on 6 matching bases. Between the trimmed V and J ends, which lost 4 bases and 0 bases, there was a span of 13 bases. The CDR3 is 16 residues long. CDR1 is SEHNR, CDR2 FQNEAQ, per germline (reference sequence). DNA for the CDR3: TGTGCCAGCAGCTCCACAGACAGGCTTAGCAATCAGCCCCAGCATTTT. This translates into CASSSTDRLSNQPQHF.

This clonotype was seen a few times. The chain links TRBV5-1 to TRBJ1-4, with D tentatively TRBD1 (5 bases). Deletions cut 4 bases from V and 0 bases from J, with 19 bases between. The V gene's germline CDR1 is SGHRS and CDR2 YFSETQ. This CDR3 comprises 18 residues. CDR3 bases: TGCGCCAGCAGCCCCGGGACTCAAATTGGTGCAACTAATGAAAAACTGTTTTTT. Translation gives CASSPGTQIGATNEKLFF.

This clonotype was seen many times. V gene TRBV6-6 combines with J gene TRBJ2-5, with a tentative D call TRBD2 (5 bases). Germline V gene sequence: CDR1 MNHNY, CDR2 SVGAGI (reference sequence). The CDR3 length is 13 residues. The V and J ends lost 2 bases and 7 bases respectively, with 11 bases between them. The CDR3 sequence is CASSYGSVGTQYF. For the CDR3, the DNA is TGTGCCAGCAGTTACGGGAGCGTGGGGACCCAGTACTTC.

The chain recombines TRBV6-2 or TRBV6-3 with TRBJ2-1, with a weak D call TRBD1 (8 bases). The CDR3 extends over 16 amino acids. V was cut by 7 bases and J by 0 bases, with 16 bases left in between. Germline lookup yields CDR1 MNHEY and CDR2 SVGEGT. The CDR3 sequence: CASKQGGASSYNEQFF. CDR3 sequence (DNA): TGTGCCAGCAAACAGGGGGGGGCGAGCTCCTACAATGAGCAGTTCTTC.

This clonotype appeared many times. J is TRBJ2-5 and V is TRBV12-3 or TRBV12-4; D call uncertain. This CDR3 comprises 11 residues. Trimming stripped 3 bases from V and 3 bases from J, with 2 bases between. The CDR3 protein is CASSFEETQYF. The CDR3 DNA follows: TGTGCCAGCAGTTTCGAAGAGACCCAGTACTTC.

The chain couples TRBV20-1 to TRBJ2-5, with TRBD1 matching over 9 bases. J was trimmed by 4 bases and V by 3 bases; bases with no gene match: 6. CDR3 length: 14 amino acids. Germline CDR1 DFQATT, CDR2 SNEGSKA (reference sequence). The CDR3 nucleotides are TGCAGTGCTAGGAGGGACAGGGAGGGAGAGACCCAGTACTTC. Its translation: CSARRDREGETQYF.

This clonotype was observed a few times. The chain joins TRBV7-6 to TRBJ1-2, with D unclear. V was trimmed by 3 bases and J by 4 bases, leaving 15 bases between them. The CDR3 loop spans 15 amino acids. The germline V gene encodes CDR1 SGHVS and CDR2 FNYEAQ. This CDR3 reads CASSFLGEEPYGYTF. Here the CDR3 DNA reads TGTGCCAGCAGCTTTCTCGGAGAGGAGCCCTATGGCTACACCTTC. The variable domain in full, with the rest retrieved from reference TRBV7-6 and TRBJ1-2, is GAGVSQSPRYKVTKRGQDVALRCDPISGHVSLYWYRQALGQGPEFLTYFNYEAQQDKSGLPNDRFSAERPEGSISTLTIQRTEQRDSAMYRCASSFLGEEPYGYTFGSGTRLTVV.

The CDR3 nucleotides are TGTGCCAGCAGCTTTGATGGGTCCGATGAGCAGTTCTTC. Residues: CASSFDGSDEQFF. V gene TRBV5-4 combines with J gene TRBJ2-1; no clear D gene. The CDR3 runs 13 residues. V gave up 2 bases and J gave up 8 bases, with 11 bases separating them. Germline assignment: CDR1 SGHNT and CDR2 YYREEE (reference sequence).

The chain is built from TRBV28 and TRBJ1-1, with D possibly TRBD1 on 5 matching bases. From germline, CDR1 is MDHEN and CDR2 SYDVKM. Between the trimmed V and J ends, which lost 3 bases and 8 bases, there was a span of 16 bases. The CDR3 contains 14 residues. CDR3 nucleotide sequence: TGTGCCAGCAGTTTCGGGGCCGTGGGCGCGGAAGCTTTCTTT. Translated: CASSFGAVGAEAFF.

The chain couples TRBV29-1 to TRBJ2-7; TRBD1 agrees at 10 bases. J was trimmed by 2 bases and V by 7 bases; bases with no gene match: 14. Germline V lookup: CDR1 SQVTM, CDR2 ANQGSEA. The CDR3 runs to 16 residues. CDR3 bases: TGCAGCGCTGGGGGATGGAGACAGGGGGCAACCTACGAGCAGTACTTC. The encoded protein is CSAGGWRQGATYEQYF.